The rows below give T cell receptor beta chains drawn from one sample of a study of blood T cells in healthy people across ages. TCRdb ran MiXCR on the 5' RACE reads and lists one entry per CDR3 protein. The sample consists of 700,000 to 800,000 distinct CDR3 sequences, 40% to 45% of them appearing once. The material sequenced was blood. All receptors come from an older woman in good health. Each CDR3 is given with its conserved first and last residue. A D gene is named only where the DNA matches it firmly. Size is omitted from some rows. Given values are once, few, many or a class for expanded clones.

D	J	V	size	CDR3	DNA
NA	TRBJ2-3	TRBV10-3	NA	CAISPREQSTDTQYF	TGTGCCATCAGTCCACGGGAGCAATCCACAGATACGCAGTATTTT
NA	TRBJ2-5	TRBV9	many	CASSTQGEETQYF	TGTGCCAGCAGTACCCAGGGCGAGGAGACCCAGTACTTC
TRBD2	TRBJ2-7	TRBV5-6	NA	CASSLILAGGPTGEQYF	TGTGCCAGCAGCTTGATTCTAGCGGGAGGGCCGACGGGAGAGCAGTACTTC
NA	TRBJ1-1	TRBV5-5	NA	CASSLGLDRNTEAFF	TGTGCCAGCAGCTTGGGTCTGGACAGGAACACTGAAGCTTTCTTT
TRBD2	TRBJ2-7	TRBV5-1	NA	CASSFTSGGAYEQYF	TGCGCCAGCAGCTTTACAAGCGGGGGGGCCTACGAGCAGTACTTC
NA	TRBJ2-5	TRBV29-1	once	CSVSYQGEPYNEQYF	TGCAGCGTTTCCTACCAAGGGGAGCCCTACAATGAGCAGTACTTC
NA	TRBJ2-7	TRBV20-1	NA	CSARDLGGTGERYF	TGCAGTGCTAGAGATCTGGGTGGGACTGGGGAGCGGTACTTC
NA	TRBJ2-1	TRBV7-9	NA	CASTIGGPLFSEQFF	TGTGCCAGCACCATAGGGGGGCCGCTTTTTAGTGAGCAGTTCTTC
TRBD2	TRBJ2-1	TRBV24-1	NA	CATSDGAGGPHNEQFF	TGTGCCACCAGTGATGGAGCGGGAGGGCCACACAATGAGCAGTTCTTC
NA	TRBJ1-2	TRBV15	NA	CATSRDTGHYGYTF	TGTGCCACCAGCAGAGATACAGGGCACTATGGCTACACCTTC
TRBD1	TRBJ1-2	TRBV5-1	NA	CASVLPTGTGCSNYGYTF	TGCGCCAGCGTCCTACCCACCGGGACAGGGTGTTCTAACTATGGCTACACCTTC
NA	TRBJ1-6	TRBV4-2	NA	CASSQAPGKYSPLHF	TGTGCCAGCAGCCAAGCCCCGGGCAAGTACTCACCCCTCCACTTT
TRBD2	TRBJ2-3	TRBV20-1	NA	CSVPMRTSGTDTQYF	TGCAGTGTCCCGATGAGGACTAGCGGCACAGATACGCAGTATTTT
NA	TRBJ2-1	TRBV7-2	few	CASSPHNSYNEQFF	TGTGCCAGCAGCCCCCATAATTCCTACAATGAGCAGTTCTTC
NA	TRBJ2-1	TRBV5-5	NA	CASRTVISYNEQFF	TGTGCCAGCAGGACGGTGATCTCCTACAATGAGCAGTTCTTC
NA	TRBJ2-3	TRBV20-1	NA	CSARNSGRYTDTQYF	TGCAGTGCTAGAAACTCTGGGAGATACACAGATACGCAGTATTTT
NA	TRBJ2-3	TRBV21-1	few	CASSKLEPADTQYF	TGTGCCAGCAGCAAATTGGAACCCGCAGATACGCAGTATTTT
NA	TRBJ1-4	TRBV6-1	few	CASSELGGTNEKLFF	TGTGCCAGCAGTGAACTAGGGGGAACTAATGAAAAACTGTTTTTT
TRBD1	TRBJ1-2	TRBV12-3/TRBV12-4	NA	CASSPPGQQYGYTF	TGTGCCAGCAGTCCACCGGGACAGCAATATGGCTACACCTTC
TRBD1	TRBJ1-5	TRBV10-3	few	CAIRDRGGQPQHF	TGTGCCATCAGGGACAGGGGTGGTCAGCCCCAGCATTTT
TRBD2	TRBJ2-3	TRBV10-3	NA	CACRSGLAGGTSTDTQYF	TGTGCCTGCAGGTCGGGCCTAGCGGGGGGGACTAGCACAGATACGCAGTATTTT
TRBD2	TRBJ2-2	TRBV5-5	NA	CASSLSGSGTGELFF	TGTGCCAGCAGCTTAAGCGGGAGTGGAACCGGGGAGCTGTTTTTT
NA	TRBJ1-6	TRBV7-2	NA	CASSPLEGRVHF	TGTGCCAGCAGTCCCCTCGAGGGGAGGGTCCACTTT
NA	TRBJ2-1	TRBV3-1	NA	CASSLLVGEQFF	TGTGCCAGCAGCCTCCTGGTGGGTGAGCAGTTCTTC
NA	TRBJ2-1	TRBV12-3/TRBV12-4	NA	CAGSWVGRHEQFF	TGTGCCGGCAGTTGGGTGGGGCGTCATGAGCAGTTCTTC
NA	TRBJ2-5	TRBV4-2	NA	CASSQSRVKGSREQYF	TGTGCCAGCAGCCAATCCAGGGTGAAGGGGTCGAGGGAGCAGTACTTC
TRBD2	TRBJ2-1	TRBV29-1	few	CSVRSGANEPFF	TGCAGCGTTCGAAGCGGGGCCAATGAGCCGTTCTTC
TRBD2	TRBJ2-1	TRBV12-3/TRBV12-4	NA	CASSKTSGSFNEQFF	TGTGCCAGCAGCAAGACTAGCGGGAGTTTTAATGAGCAGTTCTTC
TRBD1	TRBJ2-5	TRBV2	NA	CASRRGTGVETQYF	TGTGCCAGCAGGAGAGGGACAGGGGTGGAGACCCAGTACTTC
NA	TRBJ2-3	TRBV5-6	NA	CASTGLSDTQYF	TGTGCCAGCACTGGACTGTCAGATACGCAGTATTTT
NA	TRBJ2-3	TRBV7-9	NA	CASSLALGWDAQYF	TGTGCCAGCAGCTTAGCCCTAGGGTGGGATGCGCAGTATTTT
TRBD2	TRBJ2-5	TRBV7-9	few	CASSRSGSEETQYF	TGTGCCAGCAGCCGTAGCGGGAGCGAGGAGACCCAGTACTTC
NA	TRBJ1-4	TRBV20-1	NA	CSASRRDDEKLFF	TGCAGTGCTAGCAGGAGGGATGACGAAAAACTGTTTTTT
TRBD1	TRBJ1-4	TRBV20-1	few	CSASGTESNEKLFF	TGCAGTGCTAGTGGGACAGAGTCTAATGAAAAACTGTTTTTT
NA	TRBJ2-4	TRBV10-1	NA	CASSGYSTDIQYF	TGCGCCAGCAGCGGCTATAGTACTGACATTCAGTACTTC
NA	TRBJ1-6	TRBV7-2	once	CASSPGPNSPLHF	TGTGCCAGCAGCCCCGGTCCCAATTCACCCCTCCACTTT
TRBD2	TRBJ2-5	TRBV5-1	few	CASSPPLAGYEQYF	TGCGCCAGCAGCCCCCCACTAGCGGGTTATGAGCAGTACTTC
NA	TRBJ2-3	TRBV7-2	NA	CASSFRVSTDTQYF	TGTGCCAGCAGCTTTCGGGTTAGCACAGATACGCAGTATTTT
NA	TRBJ2-1	TRBV29-1	NA	CSVPDRGLDLSSYNEQFF	TGCAGCGTACCCGATCGGGGGCTGGATCTGAGCTCCTACAATGAGCAGTTCTTC
NA	TRBJ2-5	TRBV9	few	CASSAPDAKTQYF	TGTGCCAGCAGCGCCCCGGATGCAAAGACCCAGTACTTC
NA	TRBJ1-2	TRBV20-1	NA	CSARDGGGLGYGYTF	TGCAGTGCTAGAGATGGGGGGGGCTTAGGGTATGGCTACACCTTC
NA	TRBJ1-2	TRBV28	NA	CASSPLTAYGYTF	TGTGCCAGCAGTCCCCTGACAGCCTATGGCTACACCTTC
NA	TRBJ1-5	TRBV12-3/TRBV12-4	NA	CASSRDYQPQHF	TGTGCCAGCAGCCGGGACTATCAGCCCCAGCATTTT
NA	TRBJ2-4	TRBV7-2	NA	CASSTRTGRDIQYF	TGTGCCAGCAGCACACGGACAGGGAGGGACATTCAGTACTTC
NA	TRBJ2-5	TRBV3-1	NA	CASRKYQETQYF	TGTGCCAGCAGAAAGTACCAAGAGACCCAGTACTTC
NA	TRBJ1-3	TRBV7-9	NA	CASRLREVAGNTIYF	TGTGCCAGCAGACTCAGGGAAGTGGCTGGAAACACCATATATTTT
NA	TRBJ2-3	TRBV7-9	NA	CASSVGTSDTQYF	TGTGCCAGCAGCGTAGGGACATCGGATACGCAGTATTTT
NA	TRBJ2-3	TRBV12-3/TRBV12-4	NA	CASSEMGTDTQYF	TGTGCCAGCAGCGAAATGGGCACAGATACGCAGTATTTT
NA	TRBJ1-6	TRBV5-1	NA	CASSLSRDRNSPLHF	TGCGCCAGCAGCTTGTCTCGAGACAGAAATTCACCCCTCCACTTT
NA	TRBJ2-1	TRBV20-1	NA	CSARDTHRAQFF	TGCAGTGCTAGAGATACCCATCGGGCGCAGTTCTTC